The T cell receptor (beta chain) under discussion was sequenced for a study of metastatic and nonmetastatic thyroid tumors. In the study overall: Comparative analysis of repertoires was undertaken across blood and tumor or nodule tissue obtained from malignant and benign thyroid patients.

No treatment had been given to any patient before thyroid surgery. This clone is medium-sized in the sample. Original analysis: In papillary thyroid cancer, a distant-metastasis classifier was built using CDR3 differences across clinicopathological groups. TCRdb reanalyzed the PCR reads via MiXCR. The V and J calls here are based on TCRdb, not the publication. Of 27,000 or so clones listed, roughly 15% are singletons. Sequenced input: blood. The TCR comes from a male donor with papillary thyroid cancer or a benign thyroid nodule (not recorded which). Some clones in this sample may be carry-over from other donors' samples.

The CDR3 spells CASNPTSASISYNEQFF. In DNA form, the CDR3 reads TGTGCCAGCAATCCCACGTCTGCCAGCATCTCCTACAATGAGCAGTTCTTC. The chain uses TRBV6-5 and TRBJ2-1; no firm D call. Germline V gene sequence: CDR1 MNHEY, CDR2 SVGAGI. Trimming cost V 7 bases and J 0 bases, with 19 bases left between them. CDR3 length equals 17 residues.